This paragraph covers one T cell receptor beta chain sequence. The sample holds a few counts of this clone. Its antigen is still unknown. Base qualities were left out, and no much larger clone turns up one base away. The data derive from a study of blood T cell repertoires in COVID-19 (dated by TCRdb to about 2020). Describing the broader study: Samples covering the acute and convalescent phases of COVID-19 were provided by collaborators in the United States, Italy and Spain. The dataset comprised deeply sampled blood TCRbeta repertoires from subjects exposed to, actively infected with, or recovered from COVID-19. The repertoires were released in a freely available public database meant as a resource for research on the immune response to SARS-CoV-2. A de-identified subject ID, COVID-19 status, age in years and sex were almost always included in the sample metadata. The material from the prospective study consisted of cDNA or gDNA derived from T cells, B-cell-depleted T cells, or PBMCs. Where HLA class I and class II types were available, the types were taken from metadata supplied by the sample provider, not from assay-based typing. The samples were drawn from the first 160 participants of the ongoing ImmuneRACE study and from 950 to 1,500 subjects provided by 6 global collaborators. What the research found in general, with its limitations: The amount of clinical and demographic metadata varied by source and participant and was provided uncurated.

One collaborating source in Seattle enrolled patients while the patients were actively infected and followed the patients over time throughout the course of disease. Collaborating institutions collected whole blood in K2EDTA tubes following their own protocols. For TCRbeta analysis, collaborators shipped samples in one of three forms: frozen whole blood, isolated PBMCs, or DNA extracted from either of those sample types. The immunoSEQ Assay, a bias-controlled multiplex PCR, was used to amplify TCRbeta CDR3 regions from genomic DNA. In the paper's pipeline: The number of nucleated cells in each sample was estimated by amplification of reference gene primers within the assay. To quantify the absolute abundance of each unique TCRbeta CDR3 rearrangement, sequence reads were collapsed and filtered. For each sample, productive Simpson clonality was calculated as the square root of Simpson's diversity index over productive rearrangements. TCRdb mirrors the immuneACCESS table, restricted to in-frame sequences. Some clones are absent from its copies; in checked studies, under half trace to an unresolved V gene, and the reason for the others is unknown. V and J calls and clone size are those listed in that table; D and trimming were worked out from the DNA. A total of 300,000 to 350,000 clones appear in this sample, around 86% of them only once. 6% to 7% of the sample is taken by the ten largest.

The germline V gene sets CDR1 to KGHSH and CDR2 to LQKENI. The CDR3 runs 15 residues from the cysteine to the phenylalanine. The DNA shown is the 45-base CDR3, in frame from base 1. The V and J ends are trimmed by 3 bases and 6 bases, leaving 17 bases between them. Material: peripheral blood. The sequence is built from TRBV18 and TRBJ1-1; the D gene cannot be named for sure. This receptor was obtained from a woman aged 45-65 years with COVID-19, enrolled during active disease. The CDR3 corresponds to CASSPIIHAAAEAFF. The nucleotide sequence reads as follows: TGTGCCAGCTCACCGATCATCCACGCGGCGGCTGAAGCTTTCTTT.